Included here is one TCR beta chain sequence, with context. What it binds is not known. This specimen belongs to a study of T cell responses to AZD1222 COVID-19 vaccine. CDR1 is SGHVS, CDR2 FQNEAQ, per germline. The length of the CDR3 is 15 residues. Trimming removed 5 bases at V and 0 bases at J, with 8 bases between. Overall study findings and caveats: Without day 14 samples, only post-peak T cell repertoires were studied. Vaccination with two AZD1222 doses was followed by a rise in Spike-specific TCR breadth and depth. Dominant CD4 TCR responses targeted spike regions 160-218 and 743-854.

Using immunoSEQ multiplex PCR, the repertoire was profiled, and TCRdb retains in-frame clones only, with some absent. Of roughly 100,000 clones in the sample, around 90% were seen once. This sample comprised peripheral blood, obtained on day 0 of AZD1222 vaccination. The TCR originated in an adult in good health. The chain links TRBV7-8 to TRBJ2-6; no firm D call. The CDR3 loop reads CASSRGNSGANVLTF. In DNA form, the CDR3 reads TGTGCCAGCAGCCGAGGTAACTCTGGGGCCAACGTCCTGACTTTC. The variable domain in full, completed from reference TRBV7-8 and TRBJ2-6, reads GAGVSQSPRYKVAKRGQDVALRCDPISGHVSLFWYQQALGQGPEFLTYFQNEAQLDKSGLPSDRFFAERPEGSVSTLKIQRTQQEDSAVYLCASSRGNSGANVLTFGAGSRLTVL.